The source of this T cell receptor beta chain is a study of T cell changes during pregnancy in multiple sclerosis. Profiling relied on immunoSEQ multiplex PCR, and the TCRdb table lists in-frame clones only, not all of them. Of tens of thousands of clones detected, 80% to 95% appear once; the ten largest clones hold approximately 0.71%. V shed 0 bases and J shed 3 bases, with 16 bases lying between them. Germline CDR1 SGHDT, CDR2 YYEEEE. The CDR3 has 17 residues. The rearrangement links TRBV5-6 to TRBJ2-1, with D possibly TRBD1 on 6 matching bases. The clonotype was recovered from a female donor in good health, enrolled as a control in a pregnancy study. This specimen consisted of peripheral blood, obtained in the second trimester of pregnancy. The DNA of the CDR3 is TGTGCCAGCAGCTTGGCCACTGGGACACACGACTACAATGAGCAGTTCTTC. Protein product: CASSLATGTHDYNEQFF.